The rows below give T cell receptor beta chains drawn from one sample of a study of cytomegalovirus exposure and HLA in healthy donors. Libraries were prepared by immunoSEQ multiplex PCR; TCRdb keeps only in-frame clonotypes and omits some of them. Of 140,000 or so clones in the sample, roughly 90% were seen once. Sequenced input: PBMCs. These TCRs come from a woman between 40 and 50 years old in good health and CMV-seronegative. The CDR3 runs from the conserved cysteine through the conserved F or W. Fields, in order: clone size, V gene, J gene, D gene, CDR3 protein, CDR3 DNA. The D gene is left open where the match is weak. Not all rows give a size; the values are once, few, many and, for expanded clones, a class.

-	TRBV7-9	TRBJ2-2	TRBD1	CASSSQGAGELFF	TGTGCCAGCAGCTCCCAGGGGGCCGGGGAGCTGTTTTTT
once	TRBV7-6	TRBJ2-3	-	CASSFQSSVPDTQYF	TGTGCCAGCAGCTTTCAGTCTAGCGTGCCAGATACGCAGTATTTT
-	TRBV28	TRBJ2-7	-	CASSWDNSYEQSF	TGTGCCAGCAGTTGGGACAACTCCTACGAGCAGTCCTTC
-	TRBV30	TRBJ2-3	TRBD2	CAWGLAGRTDTQYF	TGTGCCTGGGGACTAGCGGGGAGGACAGATACGCAGTATTTT
-	TRBV28	TRBJ2-3	-	CASGGGPGPRDTQYF	TGTGCCAGCGGGGGGGGGCCCGGCCCCCGTGATACGCAGTATTTT
-	TRBV10-3	TRBJ2-2	-	CATKTLTGEDTGELFF	TGTGCCACCAAAACTCTTACGGGAGAGGACACCGGGGAGCTGTTTTTT
-	TRBV6-5	TRBJ2-5	TRBD1	CASGKGTPGGAQYF	TGTGCCAGCGGCAAAGGGACCCCAGGGGGTGCCCAGTACTTC
-	TRBV5-1	TRBJ2-1	-	CASSLAGMGYPDEQFF	TGCGCCAGCAGCCTCGCCGGGATGGGGTATCCGGATGAGCAGTTCTTC
-	TRBV11-3	TRBJ2-1	TRBD2	CASSLDEREAPAYNEQFF	TGTGCCAGCAGCTTAGATGAGCGGGAGGCCCCGGCCTACAATGAGCAGTTCTTC
-	TRBV25-1	TRBJ2-1	-	CASSDGNLYNEQFF	TGTGCCAGCAGTGACGGTAACCTCTACAATGAGCAGTTCTTC
-	TRBV2	TRBJ1-3	-	CASRGRSGNTIYF	TGTGCCAGCAGGGGGCGTTCTGGAAACACCATATATTTT
-	TRBV6-1	TRBJ2-7	TRBD2	CASSESSSGSFEQYF	TGTGCCAGCAGTGAATCGTCTAGCGGGTCTTTCGAGCAGTACTTC
-	TRBV10-3	TRBJ2-5	-	CAIKGQREETQYF	TGTGCCATCAAGGGTCAGCGGGAAGAGACCCAGTACTTC
-	TRBV27	TRBJ2-3	-	CASTPEGGTDTQYF	TGTGCCAGCACCCCGGAAGGGGGCACAGATACGCAGTATTTT
-	TRBV7-9	TRBJ2-5	-	CASSGRDYQETQYF	TGTGCCAGCAGCGGGCGGGACTACCAAGAGACCCAGTACTTC
-	TRBV13	TRBJ2-5	TRBD2	CASSTQAGGRETQYF	TGTGCCAGCAGCACACAAGCGGGAGGCCGGGAGACCCAGTACTTC
-	TRBV15	TRBJ2-3	-	CATSEQGMWTDTQYF	TGTGCCACAAGCGAACAGGGAATGTGGACAGATACGCAGTATTTT
-	TRBV6-1	TRBJ2-5	TRBD1	CASSETGEETQYF	TGTGCCAGCAGCGAGACAGGGGAGGAGACCCAGTACTTC
-	TRBV2	TRBJ2-7	-	CASSGWQGSSEQYF	TGTGCCAGCAGCGGGTGGCAGGGTTCAAGCGAGCAGTACTTC
-	TRBV21-1	TRBJ2-7	-	CASSPKTSGRHEQYF	TGTGCCAGCAGCCCTAAGACTAGCGGGAGACACGAGCAGTACTTC
-	TRBV7-9	TRBJ2-7	-	CSSSFTEFDEQYF	TGTTCCAGCAGCTTCACTGAATTCGACGAGCAGTACTTC
-	TRBV7-9	TRBJ2-7	-	CASSLEGHWAEQYF	TGTGCCAGCAGCTTAGAAGGCCATTGGGCCGAGCAGTACTTC
-	TRBV10-3	TRBJ2-7	TRBD2	CAISLAGDPYEQYF	TGTGCCATCAGTCTAGCGGGAGACCCCTACGAGCAGTACTTC
once	TRBV7-2	TRBJ1-3	TRBD1	CASSYRDRGNTIYF	TGTGCCAGCAGCTACCGGGACAGAGGAAACACCATATATTTT
once	TRBV11-1	TRBJ2-7	TRBD2	CASSTGLVPYEQYF	TGTGCCAGCAGCACGGGACTAGTACCCTACGAGCAGTACTTC
-	TRBV5-1	TRBJ2-3	TRBD2	CASSSTSGGFTDTQYF	TGCGCCAGCAGCTCTACTAGCGGGGGTTTCACAGATACGCAGTATTTT
-	TRBV5-1	TRBJ1-3	-	CASSLTGGDTIYF	TGCGCCAGCAGCTTGACCGGGGGGGACACCATATATTTT
-	TRBV28	TRBJ2-3	-	CASTLRGHRGLGDWDTQYF	TGTGCCAGCACCCTCCGGGGTCACAGGGGACTGGGGGATTGGGATACGCAGTATTTT
once	TRBV7-9	TRBJ2-3	-	CASSPLQGRSSTDTQYF	TGTGCCAGCAGCCCCCTCCAAGGGAGATCTAGCACAGATACGCAGTATTTT
few	TRBV7-9	TRBJ2-7	TRBD1	CSSSLGQGGYEQYF	TGTTCCAGCAGCTTAGGACAGGGTGGTTACGAGCAGTACTTC
once	TRBV2	TRBJ1-5	TRBD1	CASTGTGGQPQHF	TGTGCCAGTACCGGGACAGGGGGTCAGCCCCAGCATTTT
-	TRBV7-2	TRBJ2-7	TRBD1	CASSSGTGSYEQYF	TGTGCCAGCAGCTCTGGGACAGGGTCCTACGAGCAGTACTTC
-	TRBV7-8	TRBJ2-4	-	CASSLSVTKNIQYF	TGTGCCAGCAGCTTATCGGTAACCAAAAACATTCAGTACTTC
-	TRBV5-4	TRBJ2-6	-	CASSTNRETSGANVLTF	TGTGCCAGCAGCACGAACAGAGAGACATCTGGGGCCAACGTCCTGACTTTC
-	TRBV29-1	TRBJ1-4	-	CSGGGDKEKLFF	TGCAGCGGAGGCGGGGATAAGGAAAAACTGTTTTTT
once	TRBV7-6	TRBJ2-2	-	CASSPGQTANTGELFF	TGTGCCAGCAGCCCCGGACAGACCGCGAACACCGGGGAGCTGTTTTTT
-	TRBV6-1	TRBJ2-2	TRBD1	CASRDREAGELFF	TGTGCCAGCCGGGACAGGGAGGCCGGGGAGCTGTTTTTT
few	TRBV7-9	TRBJ1-1	-	CASSLSDTEAFF	TGTGCCAGCAGCTTGAGCGACACTGAAGCTTTCTTT
-	TRBV28	TRBJ1-6	-	CASSLEAGSSPLHF	TGTGCCAGCAGTTTAGAGGCCGGTAGTTCACCCCTCCACTTT
few	TRBV7-2	TRBJ1-5	-	CASSLRGNQPQHF	TGTGCCAGCAGCTTACGGGGCAATCAGCCCCAGCATTTT
-	TRBV28	TRBJ1-2	TRBD1	CASRTGTDYGYTF	TGTGCCAGCAGGACCGGGACAGATTATGGCTACACCTTC